This TCR beta chain was sequenced in a study of blood T cell repertoires in COVID-19. Study-level background: From the United States, Italy and Spain came samples of acute and convalescent COVID-19.

The CDR3 covers 14 residues. Germline assignment: CDR1 MNHEY and CDR2 SVGAGI. With 6 bases removed from V and 3 bases from J, the gap between germline ends came to 14 bases. Authors' methods: Estimated nucleated cell counts came from reference gene primer amplification. The assay was immunoSEQ multiplex PCR, and TCRdb's table has in-frame clones only and misses some. V and J calls plus clone size are reproduced from that table; the DNA served to infer D and trimming. The sample lists 450,000 or so clones; roughly 91% were seen once. Cohort allocation depended upon clinical history that participants reported. Either two negative PCRs, clearance, or symptom resolution qualified Cohort 3 donors as recovered.

Sequencing was performed on PBMCs or T cells enriched from blood (not recorded which). The receptor was isolated from a man aged 18 to 35 who had recovered from COVID-19. The V call is TRBV6-5, the J call TRBJ1-1; D is unclear. Here the CDR3 DNA reads TGTGCCAGCAGGAGAGGCGAGAGAGACACTGAAGCTTTCTTT. It specifies CASRRGERDTEAFF.